This T cell receptor (beta chain) was captured in a study of cytomegalovirus exposure and HLA in healthy donors. Study-wide context: It was reported in a later analysis that the same platform had been used for the roughly 130 validation repertoires as for the approximately 670 first-cohort repertoires.

Findings and limits, study-wide: Many donors carried some public TCRs, although rarity characterized most TCR sequences. For cytomegalovirus status, the classifier reportedly gave diagnoses with high specificity and sensitivity. It was about 150 TCR beta chains that were listed as cytomegalovirus-associated.

Clones were sequenced by immunoSEQ multiplex PCR, and TCRdb holds only the in-frame ones, with some missing. Among about 330,000 clones listed, around 90% were seen once. The CDR3 is made up of 17 amino acids. Trimming cost V 4 bases and J 0 bases, with 16 bases left between them. Germline CDR1 and CDR2: MGHRA and YSYEKL. A note on this clone: Its antigen remains unidentified.

This receptor was obtained from a woman aged 25 to 39 in good health and CMV-seropositive. This rearrangement joins TRBV4-1 to TRBJ2-1; D possibly corresponds to TRBD2 (6 bases). The sequencing input was PBMCs. CDR3 bases: TGCGCCAGCAGCCCGGGACTCCTCGGGTTCTCCTACAATGAGCAGTTCTTC. Amino acid sequence: CASSPGLLGFSYNEQFF.